Below are 18 T cell receptor beta chains sequenced from a single sample in a study of T cell repertoires in cytomegalovirus infection. TCRdb re-called the reads with MiXCR, one entry per CDR3 protein. The data show about 320,000 distinct CDR3 sequences, over 7.5% seen once. Sequencing was carried out using PBMCs. These receptors originate from a human donor in good health (CMV status not recorded). Some clones in this sample may be carry-over from other donors' samples.

This clonotype was observed at least ten times. The V call is TRBV7-2, the J call TRBJ2-1; possibly TRBD1 or TRBD2 for D (5 bases each). Looked up from germline, CDR1 is SGHTA and CDR2 is FQGNSA. Trimming took off 2 bases at V and 3 bases at J, with 8 bases between the two ends. The CDR3 totals 14 residues. The CDR3 sequence is CASSLMGVYNEQFF. The CDR3 DNA is TGTGCCAGCAGCTTAATGGGGGTCTACAATGAGCAGTTCTTC.

This clonotype was detected a few times. CDR3 in amino acids: CSARGRTGGPGNSPLHF. The CDR3 DNA reads TGCAGTGCTAGAGGGAGGACAGGGGGCCCGGGTAATTCACCCCTCCACTTT. The rearrangement uses TRBV20-1 and TRBJ1-6, with TRBD1 identical over 11 bases. V was pared by 1 base and J by 6 bases, with 8 bases of the junction left unmatched. The V gene's germline CDR1 is DFQATT and CDR2 SNEGSKA (reference sequence). The CDR3 totals 17 residues.

This chain's CDR3 is CAISEGAGGVYEQYF. Here the CDR3 DNA reads TGTGCCATCAGTGAAGGTGCAGGGGGAGTCTACGAGCAGTACTTC. The rearrangement joins TRBV10-3 to TRBJ2-7, with TRBD1 matching 7 bases. Losses at the gene ends were 3 bases for V and 3 bases for J; bases not matched to a gene: 8. The CDR3 loop spans 15 amino acids. CDR1 and CDR2 from the germline V gene are ENHRY and SYGVKD.

The chain uses TRBV28 and TRBJ2-7; 8 nucleotides agree with TRBD1. Per germline, CDR1 MDHEN and CDR2 SYDVKM. The CDR3 covers 15 residues. V shed 9 bases and J 0 bases; nucleotides not matched to a gene: 10. The CDR3 coding sequence is TGTGCCAGTTCTCACCGGGACAGGATCTCCTACGAGCAGTACTTC. This sequence encodes CASSHRDRISYEQYF. The complete variable domain, with remaining parts taken from reference TRBV28 and TRBJ2-7, reads DVKVTQSSRYLVKRTGEKVFLECVQDMDHENMFWYRQDPGLGLRLIYFSYDVKMKEKGDIPEGYSVSREKKERFSLILESASTNQTSMYLCASSHRDRISYEQYFGPGTRLTVT.

This clonotype was found many times. V gene TRBV7-2 combines with J gene TRBJ2-7; D perhaps matches TRBD2 (5 bases). The germline V and J ends were trimmed by 0 bases and 0 bases, with 6 bases remaining between them. Germline V gene sequence: CDR1 SGHTA, CDR2 FQGNSA. The CDR3 length is 14 residues. CDR3 region: CASSLAGSSYEQYF. CDR3 sequence (DNA): TGTGCCAGCAGCTTAGCTGGGAGCTCCTACGAGCAGTACTTC.

This clonotype has more than one count but fewer than ten. The chain links TRBV7-6 to TRBJ2-7; D gene uncertain. Trimming pared 5 bases from V and 0 bases from J, leaving 5 bases between. Germline CDR1 is SGHVS and CDR2 is FNYEAQ. This CDR3 comprises 12 residues. Here the CDR3 reads CASSRYSYEQYF. In nucleotides, the CDR3 is TGTGCCAGCAGCCGCTACTCCTACGAGCAGTACTTC. Full variable domain (rest looked up from reference TRBV7-6 and TRBJ2-7): GAGVSQSPRYKVTKRGQDVALRCDPISGHVSLYWYRQALGQGPEFLTYFNYEAQQDKSGLPNDRFSAERPEGSISTLTIQRTEQRDSAMYRCASSRYSYEQYFGPGTRLTVT.

This chain connects TRBV20-1 to TRBJ2-5; D is ambiguous. The germline gives CDR1 DFQATT, CDR2 SNEGSKA (reference sequence). Trimming stripped 3 bases from V and 5 bases from J, with 22 bases between. The CDR3 runs 16 residues. Here the CDR3 DNA reads TGCAGTGCTAGGCCCTACCAGGCATCCCGCCGGGAGACCCAGTACTTC. It translates to CSARPYQASRRETQYF.

This clonotype was seen at least ten times. The chain links TRBV5-6 to TRBJ2-1; the D gene could be TRBD1 or TRBD2 (6 bases each). The V gene's germline CDR1 is SGHDT and CDR2 YYEEEE. Trimming removed 2 bases from V and 4 bases from J, with 13 bases in between. The CDR3 totals 15 residues. In DNA form, the CDR3 reads TGTGCCAGCAGCTTAAGGGGGGCCATGTACAATGAGCAGTTCTTC. Its protein is CASSLRGAMYNEQFF.

The table lists this clonotype with a few counts. The chain couples TRBV12-3 or TRBV12-4 to TRBJ2-1; TRBD1 aligns across 7 bases. J was trimmed by 9 bases and V by 5 bases; bases with no gene match: 13. The CDR3 covers 15 residues. This CDR3 reads CASSLRQGRSVEQFF. The CDR3 bases are TGTGCCAGCAGTCTTCGACAGGGTAGGTCCGTTGAGCAGTTCTTC.

This clonotype was recorded once. A much larger clone differs by one base, so this may be a read error. The chain is built from TRBV12-3 or TRBV12-4 and TRBJ1-2; 8 bases are shared with TRBD1. The CDR3 covers 15 residues. The junction had 17 bases not matched to a gene; V was cut back by 5 bases and J by 12 bases. The CDR3 bases are TGTGCCAGCAGTCGGAAAGTGGGACAGGTAAACGGGGACACCTTC. It specifies CASSRKVGQVNGDTF.

V and J are TRBV18 and TRBJ2-3; TRBD1 is a possible D gene (6 bases). With 6 bases removed from V and 10 bases from J, the gap between germline ends came to 23 bases. The CDR3 is made up of 15 amino acids. Germline V CDR1 and CDR2: KGHSH, LQKENI. For the CDR3, the DNA is TGTGCCAGCTCCCTTCGACAGGATCAACGAAACGCGCAGTATTTT. It is translated as CASSLRQDQRNAQYF.

In this sample, this clonotype turned up many times. This chain connects TRBV7-2 to TRBJ2-1; 8 bases fit TRBD2. The CDR3 is made up of 16 amino acids. J lost 3 bases, V lost 2 bases, and 6 bases had no gene match. The V gene's germline CDR1 is SGHTA and CDR2 FQGNSA. DNA for the CDR3: TGTGCCAGCAGCTTAATTTTCGCGGGAGGCTACAATGAGCAGTTCTTC. This translates into CASSLIFAGGYNEQFF.

The chain uses TRBV12-3 or TRBV12-4 and TRBJ2-1; D is unclear. CDR3 length equals 10 residues. The V and J ends lost 5 bases and 8 bases respectively, with 4 bases between them. CDR3 bases: TGTGCCAGCAGTCCTTATGAGCAGTTCTTC. Residues: CASSPYEQFF.

The table lists this clonotype with many counts. V usage is TRBV10-3 and J usage is TRBJ2-5, with 7 bases fitting TRBD2. CDR3 length equals 16 residues. V gave up 3 bases and J gave up 5 bases; unmatched junction bases: 12. From germline, CDR1 is ENHRY and CDR2 SYGVKD. CDR3 residues: CAISDTVGRAGETQYF. As DNA, the CDR3 is TGTGCCATCAGTGATACCGTAGGGAGGGCCGGGGAGACCCAGTACTTC.

The sample holds a few counts of this clonotype. This rearrangement joins TRBV7-9 to TRBJ2-1; D uncertain. Trimming shortened V by 5 bases and J by 2 bases, and 10 bases separated the two germline ends. CDR1 and CDR2 from the germline V gene are SEHNR and FQNEAQ (reference sequence). The CDR3 length is 14 residues. The CDR3 reads CASSREGTYNEQFF. The CDR3 DNA is TGTGCCAGCAGCAGAGAAGGAACCTACAATGAGCAGTTCTTC.

This clonotype was detected ten times or more. The V gene is TRBV2, the J gene TRBJ2-1; no firm D call. Germline values: CDR1 SNHLY, CDR2 FYNNEI. The CDR3 covers 15 residues. Trimming stripped 3 bases from V and 0 bases from J, with 9 bases between. CDR3 sequence reads: CASSERTGSYNEQFF. The CDR3 DNA follows: TGTGCCAGCAGTGAGCGGACGGGCTCCTACAATGAGCAGTTCTTC.

This clonotype was recorded many times. The chain joins TRBV7-6 to TRBJ1-2, with D possibly TRBD1 on 5 matching bases. This CDR3 has 15 amino acids. V was trimmed by 5 bases and J by 8 bases, leaving 21 bases between them. CDR1 and CDR2 from the germline V gene are SGHVS and FNYEAQ. CDR3 amino acids: CASSQRGRELRGYTF. DNA of the CDR3: TGTGCCAGCAGCCAAAGGGGCAGGGAACTTCGCGGCTACACCTTC.

This clonotype was seen only a few times. The chain joins TRBV20-1 to TRBJ1-6; TRBD1 matches at 9 bases. The germline V gene encodes CDR1 DFQATT and CDR2 SNEGSKA (reference sequence). The J segment lost 10 bases and the V segment lost 4 bases, leaving 8 bases of the junction unmatched. The CDR3 extends over 14 amino acids. The CDR3 DNA reads TGCAGTGCTAACCGGGACAGGGACGGCTCACCCCTCCACTTT. The encoded protein is CSANRDRDGSPLHF.